The 15 T cell receptor beta chains reported below all come from one sample, sequenced in a study of regulatory T cells in long-lasting Graves disease. iRepertoire HTBI primers and Arm-PCR of CDR3 regions built TCR beta libraries. TCRdb reprocessed the multiplex PCR reads via MiXCR and lists one record per CDR3 protein. The repertoire holds around 320,000 distinct CDR3 sequences, with 16% as singletons. Time point in this sample: newly diagnosed GD, antithyroid drugs for less than 3 months. PBMC RNA served as the TCR library source. This same sample was also part of a study on T cells in Graves' hyperthyroidism and ophthalmopathy.

The sample in question was peripheral blood mononuclear cells (PBMCs), obtained at new diagnosis, from a patient treated with antithyroid drugs. The source is a man aged 35-49 years with Graves disease.

This clonotype was counted at least ten times. The gene calls are TRBV7-2 and TRBJ2-3, with 8 bases that match TRBD2. The CDR3 is 15 amino acids. CDR1 SGHTA and CDR2 FQGNSA come from the germline V gene. After removal of 3 bases from V and 1 base from J, the junction contained 3 bases not matched to a gene. As DNA, the CDR3 is TGTGCCAGCAGCTTCCAAGCGGGGGGCACAGATACGCAGTATTTT. It yields the protein CASSFQAGGTDTQYF.

This clonotype was detected many times. This chain connects TRBV24-1 to TRBJ1-2; D is possibly TRBD1 (5 bases). There are 13 residues in the CDR3. CDR1 is KGHDR and CDR2 is SFDVKD in the germline V gene. V was trimmed by 5 bases and J by 4 bases, leaving 10 bases between them. CDR3 loop: CATSGTGVYGYTF. CDR3 DNA: TGTGCCACCAGTGGGACGGGGGTCTATGGCTACACCTTC.

On this clonotype itself: A far bigger clonotype differs at one base, so this is likely a read error. The chain links TRBV2 to TRBJ1-1; D call uncertain. CDR1 is SNHLY, CDR2 FYNNEI, per germline. There are 13 residues in the CDR3. The CDR3 loop is CAGSSSVNTEAFF. The CDR3 coding sequence is TGCGCCGGCAGCTCGTCGGTGAACACTGAAGCTTTCTTT. Full variable domain (remainder filled in from reference TRBV2 and TRBJ1-1): EPEVTQTPSHQVTQMGQEVILRCVPISNHLYFYWYRQILGQKVEFLVSFYNNEISEKSEIFDDQFSVERPDGSNFTLKIRSTKLEDSAMYFCAGSSSVNTEAFFGQGTRLTVV.

This sequence joins TRBV11-3 and TRBJ1-1; the D gene is possibly TRBD1 (6 bases). CDR3 length: 14 residues. Germline assignment: CDR1 SGHNT and CDR2 YENEEA. With 5 bases removed from V and 5 bases from J, the gap between germline ends came to 15 bases. The CDR3 loop reads CASSQGREATEAFF. CDR3 nucleotides: TGTGCCAGCAGCCAGGGGCGGGAGGCGACTGAAGCTTTCTTT.

Regarding this clonotype: At one end, the junction sequence differs from germline, possibly due to a read error. In DNA form, the CDR3 reads TGTGCCAGCAGCCGGGGCATCTCTGGAAGCACCATATATTTT. This sequence encodes CASSRGISGSTIYF. The chain combines TRBV14 with TRBJ1-3; possibly TRBD1 for D (5 bases). Germline lookup yields CDR1 SGHDN and CDR2 FVKESK. The CDR3 runs 14 residues.

This clonotype was observed at least ten times. The chain carries TRBV27 and TRBJ2-3; D not resolved. V was pared by 1 base and J by 5 bases, with 10 bases between. CDR1 MNHEY and CDR2 SMNVEV come from the germline V gene (reference sequence). This CDR3 spans 14 amino acids. The CDR3 protein is CASSLLGSLDTQYF. The CDR3 nucleotides are TGTGCCAGCAGTTTATTAGGTTCCCTAGATACGCAGTATTTT.

This clonotype has a count of ten or more. The chain joins TRBV5-1 to TRBJ1-6, with a possible D match to TRBD1 (5 bases). The CDR3 spans 15 residues. Germline-derived CDR1 and CDR2 are SGHRS and YFSETQ. Trimming cost V 4 bases and J 7 bases, with 15 bases left between them. DNA of the CDR3: TGCGCCAGCAGCACAGCTGTGGGGGTGAATTCACCCCTCCACTTT. This gives the protein CASSTAVGVNSPLHF.

The V gene is TRBV12-3 or TRBV12-4, the J gene TRBJ1-5, with 7 bases aligning to TRBD1. V shed 6 bases, J shed 2 bases, and the junction held 7 bases outside the gene matches. This CDR3 has 15 residues. DNA for the CDR3: TGTGCCAGCAGCTTTACAGGGGTGGGCAATCAGCCCCAGCATTTT. It yields the protein CASSFTGVGNQPQHF.

This clonotype was counted ten times or more. The rearrangement links TRBV5-1 to TRBJ2-3; D remains unclear. Germline V gives CDR1 SGHRS, CDR2 YFSETQ. The CDR3 has 14 amino acids. V was trimmed by 7 bases and J by 1 base, leaving 13 bases between them. The CDR3 DNA sequence: TGCGCCAGCTCTTTGCCTCCCCGCACAGATACGCAGTATTTT. This gives the protein CASSLPPRTDTQYF.

This clonotype has a count of ten or more. V and J are TRBV7-9 and TRBJ2-1, with 8 nucleotides matching TRBD1. The ends lost 6 bases at V and 2 bases at J; junction bases unmatched: 9. Germline assignment: CDR1 SEHNR and CDR2 FQNEAQ (reference sequence). This CDR3 is built from 16 residues. CDR3 sequence (DNA): TGTGCCAGCAGGACCTCAGGGGGCAGGACCTACAATGAGCAGTTCTTC. As protein: CASRTSGGRTYNEQFF.

V usage is TRBV5-4 and J usage is TRBJ2-3, with 11 bases fitting TRBD1. J gave up 4 bases and V 5 bases, and 6 bases lay outside the gene matches. The V gene's germline CDR1 is SGHNT and CDR2 YYREEE (reference sequence). The CDR3 has 15 amino acids. CDR3 sequence: CASRYSGQGADTQYF. CDR3 DNA: TGTGCCAGCAGGTATTCGGGACAGGGGGCAGATACGCAGTATTTT.

The chain joins TRBV4-2 to TRBJ2-7; 9 nucleotides align to TRBD1. The CDR3 totals 15 residues. The V and J ends lost 6 bases and 6 bases, in that order; junction bases with no gene match: 12. In germline, CDR1 is LGHNA, CDR2 YNFKEQ. CDR3 nucleotides: TGTGCCAGCAGGGGACAGGGAGGGCTTGGGGCCGAGCAGTACTTC. The encoded protein is CASRGQGGLGAEQYF.

This clonotype was seen more than once but under ten times. The chain has TRBV7-9 and TRBJ2-3, with 10 bases that match TRBD2. The CDR3 covers 14 residues. After removal of 5 bases from V and 8 bases from J, the junction contained 7 bases not matched to a gene. Germline CDR1 reads SEHNR; CDR2 reads FQNEAQ (reference sequence). In DNA, the CDR3 is TGTGCCAGCAGCCTTAGCGGGGGGCCAGGTACGCAGTATTTT. Its protein is CASSLSGGPGTQYF. Filled out from reference TRBV7-9 and TRBJ2-3, the complete variable domain reads DTGVSQNPRHKITKRGQNVTFRCDPISEHNRLYWYRQTLGQGPEFLTYFQNEAQLEKSRLLSDRFSAERPKGSFSTLEIQRTEQGDSAMYLCASSLSGGPGTQYFGPGTRLTVL.

This clonotype was detected ten times or more. The chain combines TRBV5-1 with TRBJ2-7; the D gene is possibly TRBD1 (5 bases). Trimming removed 0 bases from V and 1 base from J, with 8 bases in between. Germline CDR1 reads SGHRS; CDR2 reads YFSETQ. This CDR3 comprises 14 residues. CDR3 amino acids: CASSLVAGSYEQYF. Here the CDR3 DNA reads TGCGCCAGCAGCTTGGTCGCAGGGTCCTACGAGCAGTACTTC.

The chain has TRBV19 and TRBJ1-5, with D hard to call. The CDR3 length is 17 residues. CDR1 is LNHDA, CDR2 SQIVND, per germline (reference sequence). V was shortened by 7 bases and J by 0 bases, with 19 bases between the two germline ends. CDR3 protein: CASNRQPPVNSNQPQHF. CDR3 DNA: TGTGCCAGTAATCGGCAGCCACCGGTTAATAGCAATCAGCCCCAGCATTTT.